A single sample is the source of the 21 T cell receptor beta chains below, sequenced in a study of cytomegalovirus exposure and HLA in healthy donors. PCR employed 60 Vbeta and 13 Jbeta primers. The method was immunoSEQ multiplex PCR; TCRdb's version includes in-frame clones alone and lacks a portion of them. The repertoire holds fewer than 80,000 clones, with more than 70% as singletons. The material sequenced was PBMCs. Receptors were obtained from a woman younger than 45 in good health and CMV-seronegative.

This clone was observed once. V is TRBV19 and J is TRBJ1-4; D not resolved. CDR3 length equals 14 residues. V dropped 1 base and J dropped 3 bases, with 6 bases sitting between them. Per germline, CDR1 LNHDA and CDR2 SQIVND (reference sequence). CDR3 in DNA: TGTGCCAGTAGTATAGCCGCGGCTAATGAAAAACTGTTTTTT. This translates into CASSIAAANEKLFF.

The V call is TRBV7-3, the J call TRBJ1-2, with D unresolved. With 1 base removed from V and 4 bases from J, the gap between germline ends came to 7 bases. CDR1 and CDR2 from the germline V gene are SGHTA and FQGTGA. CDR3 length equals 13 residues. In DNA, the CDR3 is TGTGCCAGCAGCTTAAGAGGGTTCTATGGCTACACCTTC. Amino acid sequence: CASSLRGFYGYTF.

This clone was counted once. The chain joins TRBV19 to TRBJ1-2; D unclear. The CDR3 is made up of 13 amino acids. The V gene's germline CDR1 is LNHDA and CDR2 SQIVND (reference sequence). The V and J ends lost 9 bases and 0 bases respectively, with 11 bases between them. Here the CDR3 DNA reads TGTGCCAGCGGGGAAGGGACTAACTATGGCTACACCTTC. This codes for CASGEGTNYGYTF.

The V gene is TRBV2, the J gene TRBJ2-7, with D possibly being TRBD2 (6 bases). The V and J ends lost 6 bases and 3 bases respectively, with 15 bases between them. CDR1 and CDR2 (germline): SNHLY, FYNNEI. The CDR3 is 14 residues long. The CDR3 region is CASSPSGGVYEQYF. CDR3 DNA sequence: TGTGCCAGCAGCCCCTCCGGGGGAGTCTACGAGCAGTACTTC.

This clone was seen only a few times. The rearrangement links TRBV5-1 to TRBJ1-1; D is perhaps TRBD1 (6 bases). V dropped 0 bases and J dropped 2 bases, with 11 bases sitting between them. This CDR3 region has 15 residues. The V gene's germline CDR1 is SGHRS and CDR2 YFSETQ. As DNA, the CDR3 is TGCGCCAGCAGCTTGGGCCAGGGGTACAACACTGAAGCTTTCTTT. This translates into CASSLGQGYNTEAFF.

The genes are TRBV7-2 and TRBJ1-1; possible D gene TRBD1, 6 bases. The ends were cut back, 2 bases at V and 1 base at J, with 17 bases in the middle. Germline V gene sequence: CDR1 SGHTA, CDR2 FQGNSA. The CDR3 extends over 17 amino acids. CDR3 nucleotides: TGTGCCAGCAGCTTAACACCCCGGGGGGCCCAGAACACTGAAGCTTTCTTT. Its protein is CASSLTPRGAQNTEAFF.

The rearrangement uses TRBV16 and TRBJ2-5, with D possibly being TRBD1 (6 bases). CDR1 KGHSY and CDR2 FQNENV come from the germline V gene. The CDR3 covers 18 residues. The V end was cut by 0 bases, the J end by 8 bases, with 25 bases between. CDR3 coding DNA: TGTGCCAGCAGCCAATCGATCCAGGGGAAGGTTGGAAGTTCAACCCAGTACTTC. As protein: CASSQSIQGKVGSSTQYF.

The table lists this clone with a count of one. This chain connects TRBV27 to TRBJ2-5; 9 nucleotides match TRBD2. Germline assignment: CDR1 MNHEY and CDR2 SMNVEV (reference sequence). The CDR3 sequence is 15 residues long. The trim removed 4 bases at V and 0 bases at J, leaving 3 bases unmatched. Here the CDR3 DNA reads TGTGCCAGCAGTTCCACTAGCGGGTACCAAGAGACCCAGTACTTC. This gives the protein CASSSTSGYQETQYF.

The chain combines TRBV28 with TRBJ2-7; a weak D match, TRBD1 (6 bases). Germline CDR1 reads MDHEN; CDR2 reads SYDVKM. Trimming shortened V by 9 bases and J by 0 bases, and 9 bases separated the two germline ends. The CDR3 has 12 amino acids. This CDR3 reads CASTGFSYEQYF. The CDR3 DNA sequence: TGTGCCAGTACAGGGTTCTCCTACGAGCAGTACTTC.

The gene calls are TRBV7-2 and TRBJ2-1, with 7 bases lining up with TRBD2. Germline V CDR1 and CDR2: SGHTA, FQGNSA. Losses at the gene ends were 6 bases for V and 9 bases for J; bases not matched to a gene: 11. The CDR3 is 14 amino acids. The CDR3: CASRTLGEGSEQFF. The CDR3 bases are TGTGCCAGCAGAACCCTAGGGGAGGGCAGTGAGCAGTTCTTC.

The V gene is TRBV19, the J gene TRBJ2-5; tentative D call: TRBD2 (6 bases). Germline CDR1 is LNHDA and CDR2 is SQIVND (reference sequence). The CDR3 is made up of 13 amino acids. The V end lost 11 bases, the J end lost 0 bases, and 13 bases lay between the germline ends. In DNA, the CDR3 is TGTGCCGCTAGTGGAGGGTACCAAGAGACCCAGTACTTC. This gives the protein CAASGGYQETQYF.

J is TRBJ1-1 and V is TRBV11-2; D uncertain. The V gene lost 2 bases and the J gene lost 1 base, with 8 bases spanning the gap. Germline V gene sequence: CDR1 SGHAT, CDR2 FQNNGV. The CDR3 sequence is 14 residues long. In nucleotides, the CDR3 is TGTGCCAGCAGCTTACTGTCAGAGAACACTGAAGCTTTCTTT. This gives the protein CASSLLSENTEAFF.

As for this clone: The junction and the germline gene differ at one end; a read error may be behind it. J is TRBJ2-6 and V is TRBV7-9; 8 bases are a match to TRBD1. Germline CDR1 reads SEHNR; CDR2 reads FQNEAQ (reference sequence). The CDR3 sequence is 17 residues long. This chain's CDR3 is CSSSLSQGAAGANVLTF. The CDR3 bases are TGTTCCAGCAGCTTATCGCAGGGGGCAGCTGGGGCCAACGTCCTGACTTTC. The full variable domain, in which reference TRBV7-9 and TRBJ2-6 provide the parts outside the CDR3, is DTGVSQNPRHKITKRGQNVTFRCDPISEHNRLYWYRQTLGQGPEFLTYFQNEAQLEKSRLLSDRFSAERPKGSFSTLEIQRTEQGDSAMYLCSSSLSQGAAGANVLTFGAGSRLTVL.

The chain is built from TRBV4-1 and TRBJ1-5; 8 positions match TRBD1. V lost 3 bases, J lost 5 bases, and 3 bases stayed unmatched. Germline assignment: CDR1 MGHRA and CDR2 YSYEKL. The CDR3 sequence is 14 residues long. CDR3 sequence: CASSQNRGDQPQHF. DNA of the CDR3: TGCGCCAGCAGCCAGAACAGGGGGGATCAGCCCCAGCATTTT.

The CDR3 here is CASSLVAGGLTSYEQYF. DNA for the CDR3: TGTGCCAGTAGTTTGGTAGCGGGAGGATTAACGTCCTACGAGCAGTACTTC. The J gene is TRBJ2-7, the V gene TRBV19, with 10 bases matching TRBD2. V was clipped by 5 bases and J by 1 base; unmatched bases: 11. Germline V lookup: CDR1 LNHDA, CDR2 SQIVND (reference sequence). This CDR3 has 17 residues.

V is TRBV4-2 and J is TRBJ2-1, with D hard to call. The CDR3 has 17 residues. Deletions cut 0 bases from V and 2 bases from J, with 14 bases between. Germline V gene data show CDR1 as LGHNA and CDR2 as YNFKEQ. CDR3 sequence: CASSQDLGSRAYNEQFF. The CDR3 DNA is TGTGCCAGCAGCCAAGATTTAGGCTCTAGAGCCTACAATGAGCAGTTCTTC.

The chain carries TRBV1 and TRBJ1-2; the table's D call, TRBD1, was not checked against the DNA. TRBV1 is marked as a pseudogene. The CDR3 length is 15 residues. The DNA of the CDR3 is TGCACCAGCAGCCAAGTATACAGGGAGTACTATGGCTACACCTTC. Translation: CTSSQVYREYYGYTF.

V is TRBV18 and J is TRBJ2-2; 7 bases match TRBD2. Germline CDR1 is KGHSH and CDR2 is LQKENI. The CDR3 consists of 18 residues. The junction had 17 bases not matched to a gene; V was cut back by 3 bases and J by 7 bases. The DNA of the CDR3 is TGTGCCAGCTCACCTAAGCAACCGGCGGGAGAGTCGTTCGGGGAGCTGTTTTTT. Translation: CASSPKQPAGESFGELFF.

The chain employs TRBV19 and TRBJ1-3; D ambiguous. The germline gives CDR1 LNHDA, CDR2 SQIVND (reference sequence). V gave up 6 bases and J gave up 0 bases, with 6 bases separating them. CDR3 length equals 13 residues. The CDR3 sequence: CASRQSSGNTIYF. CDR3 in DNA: TGTGCCAGTAGACAGAGCTCTGGAAACACCATATATTTT.

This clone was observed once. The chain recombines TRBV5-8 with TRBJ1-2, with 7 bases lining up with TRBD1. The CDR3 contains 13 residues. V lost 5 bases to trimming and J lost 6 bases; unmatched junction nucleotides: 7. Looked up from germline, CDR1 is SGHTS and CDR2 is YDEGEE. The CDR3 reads CASRETGKDGYTF. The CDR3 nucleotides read TGTGCCAGCAGAGAGACAGGGAAGGATGGCTACACCTTC.

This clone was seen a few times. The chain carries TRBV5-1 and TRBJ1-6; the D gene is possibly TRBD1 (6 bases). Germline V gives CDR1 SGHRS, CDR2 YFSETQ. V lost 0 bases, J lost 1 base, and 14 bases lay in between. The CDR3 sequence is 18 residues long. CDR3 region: CASSLDTGIESYNSPLHF. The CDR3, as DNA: TGCGCCAGCAGCTTGGACACAGGGATCGAATCCTATAATTCACCCCTCCACTTT.